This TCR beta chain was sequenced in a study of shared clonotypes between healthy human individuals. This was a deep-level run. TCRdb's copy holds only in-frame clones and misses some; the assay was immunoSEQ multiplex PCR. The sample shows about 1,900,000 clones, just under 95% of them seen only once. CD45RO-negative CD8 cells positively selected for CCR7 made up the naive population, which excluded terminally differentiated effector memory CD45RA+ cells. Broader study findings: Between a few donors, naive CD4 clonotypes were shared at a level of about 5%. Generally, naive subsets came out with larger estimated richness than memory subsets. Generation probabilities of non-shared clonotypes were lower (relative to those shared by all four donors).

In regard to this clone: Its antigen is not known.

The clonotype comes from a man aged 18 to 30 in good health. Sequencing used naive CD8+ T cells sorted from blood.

The CDR3 sequence: CASSQDNSPASKNIQYF. The CDR3 bases are TGCGCCAGCAGCCAAGATAACAGTCCCGCGTCCAAAAACATTCAGTACTTC. The rearrangement joins TRBV4-3 to TRBJ2-4; no reliable D call. Looked up from germline, CDR1 is LGHNA and CDR2 is YSLEER. With 0 bases removed from V and 2 bases from J, the gap between germline ends came to 14 bases. CDR3 length: 17 residues.